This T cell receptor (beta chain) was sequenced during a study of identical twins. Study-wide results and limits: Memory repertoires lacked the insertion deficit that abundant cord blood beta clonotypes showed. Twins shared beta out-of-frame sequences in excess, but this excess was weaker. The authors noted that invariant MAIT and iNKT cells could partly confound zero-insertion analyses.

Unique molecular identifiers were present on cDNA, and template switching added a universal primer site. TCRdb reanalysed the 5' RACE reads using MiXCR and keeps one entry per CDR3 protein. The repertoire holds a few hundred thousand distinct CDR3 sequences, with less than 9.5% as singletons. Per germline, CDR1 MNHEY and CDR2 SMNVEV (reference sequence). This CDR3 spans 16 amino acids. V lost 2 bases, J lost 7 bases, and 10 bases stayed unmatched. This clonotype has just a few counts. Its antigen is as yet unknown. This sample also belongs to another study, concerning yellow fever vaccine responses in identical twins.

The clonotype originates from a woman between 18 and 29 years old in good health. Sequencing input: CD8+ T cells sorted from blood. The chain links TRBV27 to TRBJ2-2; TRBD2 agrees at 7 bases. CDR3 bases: TGTGCCAGCAGTTTACAGCTGGTACGGGAGGTCGGGGAGCTGTTTTTT. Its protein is CASSLQLVREVGELFF.